The 19 T cell receptor beta chains reported below all come from one sample, sequenced in a study of T cells in Graves' hyperthyroidism and ophthalmopathy. From RNA transcripts, TCR beta CDR3 regions were amplified. Using the HTBI primer set, a first-round RT-PCR was run on the TCR CDR3. TCRdb analysed the multiplex PCR reads with MiXCR anew, one entry per CDR3 protein. Here the sample spans under 70,000 distinct CDR3 sequences, approximately 53% being singletons. Sequencing input: blood. These receptors all come from a woman aged 60-70 years with Graves' ophthalmopathy.

The chain employs TRBV5-5 and TRBJ1-6; 7 bases line up with TRBD1. This CDR3 spans 16 amino acids. The germline gives CDR1 SGHKS, CDR2 YYEKEE (reference sequence). J gave up 5 bases and V 5 bases, and 10 bases lay outside the gene matches. The CDR3, as DNA: TGTGCCAGCAGTCGGACCGCGGGGACAGATAATTCACCCCTCCACTTT. The encoded protein is CASSRTAGTDNSPLHF.

Concerning this clonotype itself: The junction and the germline gene differ at one end; a read error may be behind it. The chain combines TRBV5-4 with TRBJ2-1; D uncertain. Looked up from germline, CDR1 is SGHNT and CDR2 is YYREEE (reference sequence). This CDR3 has 13 residues. The CDR3 nucleotides are TGTGCCAGCAGCTTCGGACGGTTGAATGAGCAGTGCTTC. It translates to CASSFGRLNEQCF.

This clonotype was counted at least ten times. The CDR3 sequence is CASSLGNPNEQFF. The CDR3 DNA reads TGTGCCAGCAGCTTGGGGAACCCCAATGAGCAGTTCTTC. The V and J genes are TRBV7-3 and TRBJ2-1; no definite D call. This CDR3 is 13 amino acids long. Trimming cost V 3 bases and J 6 bases, with 9 bases left between them. The germline V gene encodes CDR1 SGHTA and CDR2 FQGTGA. Looking up the rest from reference TRBV7-3 and TRBJ2-1 gives the full variable domain: GAGVSQTPSNKVTEKGKYVELRCDPISGHTALYWYRQSLGQGPEFLIYFQGTGAADDSGLPNDRFFAVRPEGSVSTLKIQRTERGDSAVYLCASSLGNPNEQFFGPGTRLTVL.

This chain uses TRBV19 with TRBJ1-5, with a possible D match to TRBD1 (5 bases). The length of the CDR3 is 14 residues. The ends were cut back, 4 bases at V and 3 bases at J, with 10 bases in the middle. Per the germline V gene, CDR1 is LNHDA and CDR2 is SQIVND (reference sequence). The chain's CDR3 is CASSRDRNNQPQHF. The CDR3 bases are TGTGCCAGTAGTAGAGACAGAAACAATCAGCCCCAGCATTTT.

The table lists this clonotype with a count of one. This chain joins TRBV5-1 and TRBJ2-5; TRBD2 might be the D (6 bases). Germline lookup yields CDR1 SGHRS and CDR2 YFSETQ. The V and J ends lost 3 bases and 7 bases respectively, with 19 bases between them. This CDR3 is 15 amino acids long. CDR3 region: CASSSAGRGSGTQYF. CDR3 nucleotides: TGCGCCAGCAGCTCGGCCGGACGGGGGTCGGGGACCCAGTACTTC.

This clonotype was counted at least ten times. The chain employs TRBV4-2 and TRBJ2-2, with 7 bases aligning to TRBD1. Germline V gene lookup returns CDR1 LGHNA and CDR2 YNFKEQ. CDR3 length: 15 residues. V lost 1 base and J lost 1; bases outside the gene matches: 0. CDR3: CASSQGTGNTGELFF. CDR3 nucleotides: TGTGCCAGCAGCCAAGGGACAGGGAACACCGGGGAGCTGTTTTTT.

This sequence joins TRBV20-1 and TRBJ1-5; 9 bases map to TRBD1. Germline V gives CDR1 DFQATT, CDR2 SNEGSKA (reference sequence). Trimming removed 3 bases from V and 4 bases from J; junction bases left unmatched: 7. CDR3 length equals 15 residues. The CDR3 DNA reads as TGCAGTGCTAGCCCCGGACAGGGGATTAATCAGCCCCAGCATTTT. This gives the protein CSASPGQGINQPQHF.

The rearrangement links TRBV20-1 to TRBJ2-1; 13 positions match TRBD2. Germline values: CDR1 DFQATT, CDR2 SNEGSKA (reference sequence). The V segment lost 4 bases and the J segment 0 bases; nucleotides outside the gene matches: 6. The length of the CDR3 is 17 residues. CDR3 in amino acids: CSATGLAGAFSYNEQFF. The CDR3 nucleotides are TGCAGTGCTACCGGACTAGCGGGAGCTTTCTCCTACAATGAGCAGTTCTTC.

CDR3 protein: CSARGRGGWNEQFF. CDR3 coding DNA: TGCAGTGCTAGAGGGAGGGGAGGATGGAATGAGCAGTTCTTC. V gene TRBV20-1 combines with J gene TRBJ2-1; D may be TRBD2 (6 bases). The germline V gene has CDR1 DFQATT and CDR2 SNEGSKA (reference sequence). V lost 1 base, J lost 7 bases, and 14 bases lay in between. The CDR3 sequence is 14 residues long.

This clonotype was observed many times. The chain is built from TRBV6-5 and TRBJ2-5; D gene uncertain. Trimming removed 6 bases from V and 3 bases from J, with 14 bases in between. CDR1 MNHEY and CDR2 SVGAGI come from the germline V gene. The CDR3 contains 14 residues. This chain's CDR3 is CASSLNNPKETQYF. Written as DNA, the CDR3 is TGTGCCAGCAGCCTTAACAACCCCAAAGAGACCCAGTACTTC.

This clonotype was seen at least ten times. V usage is TRBV28 and J usage is TRBJ2-7; 11 bases line up with TRBD1. The V gene's germline CDR1 is MDHEN and CDR2 SYDVKM. Germline trimming cut 6 bases from V and 6 bases from J; bases unmatched to any gene: 7. The CDR3 contains 14 residues. The CDR3 coding sequence is TGTGCCAGCAGGCCCGGGACAGGGGGTAGCGAGCAGTACTTC. This sequence encodes CASRPGTGGSEQYF.

This clonotype was seen many times. This chain uses TRBV6-1 with TRBJ1-2, with a possible D match to TRBD1 (6 bases). Germline CDR1 and CDR2: MNHNS and SASEGT. V was cut by 2 bases and J by 4 bases, with 11 bases left in between. The CDR3 totals 14 residues. The CDR3 nucleotides read TGTGCCAGCAGTGAACCGGGGGGCGGCTATGGCTACACCTTC. Translating it yields CASSEPGGGYGYTF.

The chain carries TRBV14 and TRBJ2-2; D ambiguous. Trimming took off 0 bases at V and 16 bases at J, with 6 bases between the two ends. The CDR3 extends over 10 amino acids. Per the germline V gene, CDR1 is SGHDN and CDR2 is FVKESK. The CDR3 DNA follows: TGTGCCAGCAGCCAAGAAGGGCAGTTTTTT. This gives the protein CASSQEGQFF.

The sample holds many counts of this clonotype. The J gene is TRBJ2-5, the V gene TRBV7-2; D perhaps matches TRBD2 (5 bases). With 5 bases removed from V and 4 bases from J, the gap between germline ends came to 17 bases. The germline gives CDR1 SGHTA, CDR2 FQGNSA. The CDR3 runs to 15 residues. The CDR3 is CASSRGGLVGETQYF. As DNA, the CDR3 is TGTGCCAGCAGCCGCGGCGGGCTAGTAGGAGAGACCCAGTACTTC.

In this sample, this clonotype turned up many times. The rearrangement joins TRBV5-1 to TRBJ2-1, with TRBD2 identical over 8 bases. CDR3 length: 15 amino acids. The V gene end was trimmed by 4 bases and the J gene end by 2 bases; junction bases not matched to a gene: 5. The germline CDR1 and CDR2 sequences are SGHRS and YFSETQ. The CDR3 loop is CASSPGGEAYNEQFF. The CDR3 DNA reads as TGCGCCAGCAGCCCCGGGGGGGAAGCCTACAATGAGCAGTTCTTC.

V and J are TRBV5-5 and TRBJ2-1; the D call may be TRBD1 or TRBD2 (6 bases each). CDR1 is SGHKS, CDR2 YYEKEE, per germline (reference sequence). The germline V and J ends were trimmed by 10 bases and 10 bases, with 27 bases remaining between them. The CDR3 sequence is 15 residues long. CDR3 DNA: TGTGCCGGCACCTTACAGGGAACTAGCTCCTACGAGCAGTTCTTC. Protein product: CAGTLQGTSSYEQFF.

The table lists this clonotype with a count of one. At one boundary the junction diverges from the germline segment, which might be a read error. This chain links TRBV6-1 with TRBJ1-1; the D gene is possibly TRBD1 (6 bases). The CDR3 has 14 residues. Germline V gene lookup returns CDR1 MNHNS and CDR2 SASEGT. CDR3 protein: CASSRYRVSTKAFF. In DNA form, the CDR3 reads TGTGCCAGCAGTCGATACAGGGTGAGCACTAAAGCTTTCTTT.

About this clonotype itself: Germline and junction disagree at one end, which may indicate a read error. The gene calls are TRBV6-2 or TRBV6-3 and TRBJ2-5; 7 bases are shared with TRBD1. In germline, CDR1 is MNHEY, CDR2 SVGEGT. This CDR3 contains 14 residues. Here the CDR3 reads CAGSPGTEQETQYF. The CDR3 region has the DNA TGCGCCGGCAGCCCTGGGACAGAACAAGAGACCCAGTACTTC.

In regard to this clonotype: This CDR3 fails to terminate in the conserved phenylalanine or tryptophan, so it likely reflects a read error. The chain has TRBV6-1 and TRBJ1-2; 11 positions agree with TRBD1. The junction had 8 bases not matched to a gene; V was cut back by 6 bases and J by 11 bases. Per the germline V gene, CDR1 is MNHNS and CDR2 is SASEGT. CDR3 length equals 13 residues. The CDR3 is CASRARTGGGYTL. Written as DNA, the CDR3 is TGTGCCAGCAGGGCCCGGACAGGGGGCGGTTACACCCTC.